This T cell receptor beta chain was sequenced for a study of shared clonotypes between healthy human individuals. Notes on the study in general: Shared across a few donors were about 4.8% of the naive CD4 clonotypes. Rarefaction indicated that sorted-subset sequencing remained incomplete although depth was large.

A remark on this clone: As yet, its antigen is unknown.

CDR1 is ENHRY and CDR2 is SYGVKD in the germline V gene. This CDR3 spans 16 amino acids. V lost 4 bases and J lost 0; bases outside the gene matches: 5. Samples underwent the assay at deep level. Sorted-subset replicate PCR reactions were performed with approximately 200 ng DNA, corresponding to roughly 30,000 T cell genomes. TCRdb's table, derived via immunoSEQ multiplex PCR, lists solely in-frame clones and lacks some. The sample records under 1,100,000 clones, around 76% being singletons. This clonotype originated in a man between 18 and 35 years old in good health. The chain joins TRBV10-3 to TRBJ2-2; 7 nucleotides match TRBD2. Sequences were obtained from memory CD4+ T cells sorted from blood. Subset defined: CD45RA-negative fraction. CDR3: CAISGKAGTNTGELFF. The CDR3, as DNA: TGTGCCATCAGTGGGAAAGCGGGAACGAACACCGGGGAGCTGTTTTTT.